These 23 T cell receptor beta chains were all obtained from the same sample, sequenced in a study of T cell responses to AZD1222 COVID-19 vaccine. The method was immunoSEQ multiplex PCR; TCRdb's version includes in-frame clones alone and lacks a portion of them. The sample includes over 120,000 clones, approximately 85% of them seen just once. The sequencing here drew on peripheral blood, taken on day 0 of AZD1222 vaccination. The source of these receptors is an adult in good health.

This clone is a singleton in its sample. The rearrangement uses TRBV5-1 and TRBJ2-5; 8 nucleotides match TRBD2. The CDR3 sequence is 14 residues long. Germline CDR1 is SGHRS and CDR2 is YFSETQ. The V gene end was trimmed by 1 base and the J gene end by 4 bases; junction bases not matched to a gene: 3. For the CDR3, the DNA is TGCGCCAGCAGCTTGCGGGGGGGCGGAGAGACCCAGTACTTC. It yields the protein CASSLRGGGETQYF.

CDR3 in amino acids: CASSPAGYTEAFF. The CDR3 DNA sequence: TGTGCCAGCTCACCAGCGGGGTACACTGAAGCTTTCTTT. The chain is built from TRBV18 and TRBJ1-1; D gene unclear. Germline values: CDR1 KGHSH, CDR2 LQKENI. The CDR3 runs 13 residues. V gave up 2 bases and J gave up 3 bases, with 7 bases separating them. Using reference TRBV18 and TRBJ1-1 for the parts outside the CDR3, the full variable domain is NAGVMQNPRHLVRRRGQEARLRCSPMKGHSHVYWYRQLPEEGLKFMVYLQKENIIDESGMPKERFSAEFPKEGPSILRIQQVVRGDSAAYFCASSPAGYTEAFFGQGTRLTVV.

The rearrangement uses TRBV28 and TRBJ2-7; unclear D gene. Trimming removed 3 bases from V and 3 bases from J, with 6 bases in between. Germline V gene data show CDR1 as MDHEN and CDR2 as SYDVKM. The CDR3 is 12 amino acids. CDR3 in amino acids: CASSFASYEQYF. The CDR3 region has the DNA TGTGCCAGCAGTTTCGCGAGCTACGAGCAGTACTTC. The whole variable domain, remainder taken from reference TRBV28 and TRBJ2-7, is DVKVTQSSRYLVKRTGEKVFLECVQDMDHENMFWYRQDPGLGLRLIYFSYDVKMKEKGDIPEGYSVSREKKERFSLILESASTNQTSMYLCASSFASYEQYFGPGTRLTVT.

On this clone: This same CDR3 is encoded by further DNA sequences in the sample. The CDR3 region has the DNA TGTGCCGCTGTAGGGGGACTAGCGGGGGCCACTGAGCTGTGGACCCAGTACTTC. It codes for CAAVGGLAGATELWTQYF. The rearrangement uses TRBV7-9 and TRBJ2-5; TRBD2 matches at 14 bases. J was trimmed by 7 bases and V by 11 bases; bases with no gene match: 21. Germline lookup yields CDR1 SEHNR and CDR2 FQNEAQ (reference sequence). The CDR3 consists of 18 residues.

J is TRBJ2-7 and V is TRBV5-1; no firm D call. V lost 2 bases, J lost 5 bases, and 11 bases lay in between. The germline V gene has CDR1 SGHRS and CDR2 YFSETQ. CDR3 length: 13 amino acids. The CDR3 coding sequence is TGCGCCAGCAGCTTACCGGGTAACCACGAGCAGTACTTC. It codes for CASSLPGNHEQYF.

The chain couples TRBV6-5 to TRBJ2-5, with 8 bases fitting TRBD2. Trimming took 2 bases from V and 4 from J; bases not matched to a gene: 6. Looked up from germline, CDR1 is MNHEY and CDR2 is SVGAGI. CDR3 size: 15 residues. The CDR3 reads CASSYRRGGRETQYF. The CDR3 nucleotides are TGTGCCAGCAGTTACCGACGGGGGGGCCGAGAGACCCAGTACTTC.

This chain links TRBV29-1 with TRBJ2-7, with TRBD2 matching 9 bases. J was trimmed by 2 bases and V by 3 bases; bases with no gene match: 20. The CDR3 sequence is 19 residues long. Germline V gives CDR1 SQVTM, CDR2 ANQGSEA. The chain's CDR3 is CSVEVPRGREGLNTYEQYF. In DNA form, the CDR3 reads TGCAGCGTTGAGGTCCCGAGGGGGCGGGAGGGCCTAAATACCTACGAGCAGTACTTC.

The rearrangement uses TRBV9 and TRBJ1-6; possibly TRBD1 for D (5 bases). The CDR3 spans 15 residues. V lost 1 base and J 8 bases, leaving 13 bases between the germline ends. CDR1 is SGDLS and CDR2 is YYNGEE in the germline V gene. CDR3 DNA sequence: TGTGCCAGCAGCGTATTGGGGGGATCGGATTCACCCCTCCACTTT. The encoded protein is CASSVLGGSDSPLHF.

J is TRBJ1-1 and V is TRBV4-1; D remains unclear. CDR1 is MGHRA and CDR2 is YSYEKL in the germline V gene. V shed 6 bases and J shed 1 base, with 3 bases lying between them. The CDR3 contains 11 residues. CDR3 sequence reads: CASRRNTEAFF. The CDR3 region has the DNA TGCGCCAGCAGGCGGAACACTGAAGCTTTCTTT.

The CDR3 reads CASSLLRGHSYNEQFF. DNA of the CDR3: TGTGCCAGCAGCTTACTGCGGGGCCACTCCTACAATGAGCAGTTCTTC. This chain joins TRBV7-2 and TRBJ2-1, with D perhaps TRBD2 (6 bases). Germline lookup yields CDR1 SGHTA and CDR2 FQGNSA. This CDR3 is 16 amino acids long. V dropped 2 bases and J dropped 0 bases, with 11 bases sitting between them.

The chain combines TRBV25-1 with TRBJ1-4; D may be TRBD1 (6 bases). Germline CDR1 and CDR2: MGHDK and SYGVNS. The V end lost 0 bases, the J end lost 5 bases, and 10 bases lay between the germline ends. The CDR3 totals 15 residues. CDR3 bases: TGTGCCAGCAGTGAATATAACAGGGCGAATGAAAAACTGTTTTTT. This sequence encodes CASSEYNRANEKLFF.

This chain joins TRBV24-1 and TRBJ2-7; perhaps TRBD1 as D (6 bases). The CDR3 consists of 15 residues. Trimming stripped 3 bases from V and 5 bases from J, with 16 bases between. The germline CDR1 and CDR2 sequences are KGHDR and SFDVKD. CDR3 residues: CATSDPATDRNEQYF. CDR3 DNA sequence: TGTGCCACCAGTGATCCAGCTACAGACAGGAACGAGCAGTACTTC.

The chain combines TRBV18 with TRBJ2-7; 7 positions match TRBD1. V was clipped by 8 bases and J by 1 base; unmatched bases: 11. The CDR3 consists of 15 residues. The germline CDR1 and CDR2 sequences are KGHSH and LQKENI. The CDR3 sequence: CASTPPGQRSYEQYF. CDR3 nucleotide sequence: TGTGCCAGCACCCCCCCGGGACAGCGGTCCTACGAGCAGTACTTC.

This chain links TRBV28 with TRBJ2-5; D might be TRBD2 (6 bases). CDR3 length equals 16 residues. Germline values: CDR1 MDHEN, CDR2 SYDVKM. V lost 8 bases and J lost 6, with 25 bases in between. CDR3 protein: CASSGIERAPRQTQYF. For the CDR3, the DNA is TGTGCCAGCTCTGGAATTGAGCGGGCGCCCCGGCAGACCCAGTACTTC.

In nucleotides, the CDR3 is TGCGCCAGCAGCCAAATCTCCGGGACCCCCTATGGCTACACCTTC. It is translated as CASSQISGTPYGYTF. The chain combines TRBV4-1 with TRBJ1-2; D is possibly TRBD1 (5 bases). The germline V gene encodes CDR1 MGHRA and CDR2 YSYEKL. The CDR3 sequence is 15 residues long. Trimming shortened V by 2 bases and J by 4 bases, and 14 bases separated the two germline ends.

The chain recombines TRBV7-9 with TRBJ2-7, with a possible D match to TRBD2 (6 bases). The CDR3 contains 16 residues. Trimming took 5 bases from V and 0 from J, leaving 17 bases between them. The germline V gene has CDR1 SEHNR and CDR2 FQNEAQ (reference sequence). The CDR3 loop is CASSPNLLADSYEQYF. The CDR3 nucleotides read TGTGCCAGCAGCCCTAACCTCTTAGCGGACTCCTACGAGCAGTACTTC.

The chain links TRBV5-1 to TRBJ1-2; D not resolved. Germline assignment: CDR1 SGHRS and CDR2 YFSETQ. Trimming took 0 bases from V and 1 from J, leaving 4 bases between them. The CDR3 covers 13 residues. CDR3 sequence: CASSLDSNYGYTF. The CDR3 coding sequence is TGCGCCAGCAGCTTGGACAGTAACTATGGCTACACCTTC.

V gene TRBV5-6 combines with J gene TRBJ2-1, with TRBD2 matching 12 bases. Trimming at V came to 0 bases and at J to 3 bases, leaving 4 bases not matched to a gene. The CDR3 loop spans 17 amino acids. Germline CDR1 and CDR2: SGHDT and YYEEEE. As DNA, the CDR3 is TGTGCCAGCAGCTTGGCTAGACTAGCGGGGGTCTACAATGAGCAGTTCTTC. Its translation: CASSLARLAGVYNEQFF.

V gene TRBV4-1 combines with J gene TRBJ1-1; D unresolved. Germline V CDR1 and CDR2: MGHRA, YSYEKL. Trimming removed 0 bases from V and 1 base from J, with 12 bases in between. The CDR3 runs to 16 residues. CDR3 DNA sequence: TGCGCCAGCAGCCAAGAATTAGGCAAAGCGAACACTGAAGCTTTCTTT. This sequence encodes CASSQELGKANTEAFF.

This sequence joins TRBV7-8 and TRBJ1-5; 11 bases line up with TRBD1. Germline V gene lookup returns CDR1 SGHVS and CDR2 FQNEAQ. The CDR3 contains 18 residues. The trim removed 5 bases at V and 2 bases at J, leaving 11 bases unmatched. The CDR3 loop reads CASSPRHGQGAGNQPQHF. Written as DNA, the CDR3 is TGTGCCAGCAGCCCCCGTCATGGACAGGGGGCAGGCAATCAGCCCCAGCATTTT.

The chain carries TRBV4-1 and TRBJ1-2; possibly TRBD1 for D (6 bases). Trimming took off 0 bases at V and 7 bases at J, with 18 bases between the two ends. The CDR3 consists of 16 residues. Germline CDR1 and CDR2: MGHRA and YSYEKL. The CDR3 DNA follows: TGCGCCAGCAGCCAAGATTCATCTATGGGGGGCTTTGGCTACACCTTC. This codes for CASSQDSSMGGFGYTF.

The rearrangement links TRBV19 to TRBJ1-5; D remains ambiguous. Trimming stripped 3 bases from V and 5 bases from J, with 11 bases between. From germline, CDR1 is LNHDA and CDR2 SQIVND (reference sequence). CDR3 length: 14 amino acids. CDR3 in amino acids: CASSIDGEDQPQHF. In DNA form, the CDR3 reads TGTGCCAGTAGTATTGATGGAGAGGATCAGCCCCAGCATTTT. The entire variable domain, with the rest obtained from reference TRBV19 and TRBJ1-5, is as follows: DGGITQSPKYLFRKEGQNVTLSCEQNLNHDAMYWYRQDPGQGLRLIYYSQIVNDFQKGDIAEGYSVSREKKESFPLTVTSAQKNPTAFYLCASSIDGEDQPQHFGDGTRLSIL.

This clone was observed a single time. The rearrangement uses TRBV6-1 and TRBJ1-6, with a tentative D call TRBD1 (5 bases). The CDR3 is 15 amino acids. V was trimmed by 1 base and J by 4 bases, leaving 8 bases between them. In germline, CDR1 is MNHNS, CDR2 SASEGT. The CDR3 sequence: CASSEVSGYNSPLHF. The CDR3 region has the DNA TGTGCCAGCAGTGAAGTGTCAGGGTATAATTCACCCCTCCACTTT.